This T cell receptor beta chain was found in a study of T cells in Graves' hyperthyroidism and ophthalmopathy (dated by TCRdb to between 2017 and 2020). Study-wide context: Peripheral blood was collected at initial diagnosis, before any treatment. After sampling, hyperthyroidism patients received methimazole starting at 30 mg daily, and ophthalmopathy patients received high-dose intravenous methylprednisolone. In several Graves' hyperthyroidism patients, the study also compared T-cell repertoires from thyroid tissue with T-cell repertoires from blood. According to the paper, TCR Vbeta CDR3 sequencing was carried out on over 130 peripheral blood samples, which came from fewer than 50 ophthalmopathy, 75 to 80 hyperthyroidism and approximately 17 progressor patients. TCR V-J signatures able to tell the groups apart were searched for in a discovery cohort of about a hundred patients, of whom more than 40 had Graves' ophthalmopathy and about 60 had stable Graves' hyperthyroidism. Whether ophthalmopathy could be predicted prospectively was tested in an independent validation cohort made up of roughly 19 hyperthyroidism patients plus 17 patients who later progressed to ophthalmopathy. For training and testing, the approximately 97 patients in the discovery cohort were randomly divided in a 7:3 ratio. Study-level results and caveats: Most expanded thyroid clonotypes (frequency above 0.001) were also detected in blood, suggesting blood repertoires may reflect thyroid immune responses. A model built on a 13 V-J signature distinguished ophthalmopathy from stable hyperthyroidism, reaching 85% to 90% sensitivity and approximately 83% specificity in cross-validation and 80%/75% in testing. No statistical method was used to fix the sample size in advance, and group allocation was not hidden from the investigators. In validation, the model predicted progression to ophthalmopathy a median of about 6 months before onset, with approximately 70% sensitivity and roughly 77% specificity.

As to this clonotype: It lacks a known antigen. Qualities for individual bases were not recorded, and no much larger clone is one base off.

Amplification of TCR beta CDR3 regions was carried out from RNA transcripts. A first-round RT-PCR of the TCR CDR3 used the HTBI primer set with the Qiagen OneStep RT-PCR kit. Libraries were constructed in a second round of multiplex PCR, after which size selection and purification were performed. Paired-end sequencing of the libraries was performed with 100 bp reads on an Illumina HiSeq2000. The original methods were these. SOAPnuke was used to process the raw data, with reads discarded if the reads contained adapters or uncalled bases, had a mean Phred below 15, or lacked an exact constant-primer or identifier match. High-quality paired reads were merged using COPE v1.2.5, and each unique nucleotide sequence was defined as a clonotype. MiTCR v1.1 was used to align clonotypes to the IMGT TRBV, TRBD and TRBJ reference segments. The analysis was restricted to V-J combinations with a frequency above 0.0001, which together covered 99.2% of the repertoires. A TCS score was defined as the ratio of F50 (clonal expansion) to E x V (chaos), with BLOSUM62-based TCRdist applied between CDR3 peptides within each V-J. Welch's t-statistics and random forest reduced 500 to 650 V-J features to fewer than 15, which were used in a naive Bayes classifier (R e1071). The Morisita-Horn index was used to measure how similar the thyroid and blood repertoires were. TCRdb handled the public reads itself, with Q25 trimming in fastp and clone calling in MiXCR, and kept productive beta chains. Each CDR3 protein appears once, grouped with its most common genes and DNA. Clone size and V and J calls follow TCRdb, not the original study. The sample table lists 750,000 to 900,000 distinct CDR3 sequences, 38% of them with a count of one. The ten biggest clones cover 7% to 10% of the sample.

The cysteine opens and the phenylalanine closes a CDR3 of 17 amino acids. Solely the CDR3 DNA is kept, with 51 bases framed from the first base. The junction carries 17 bases between V and J, which are trimmed by 4 bases and 4 bases respectively. The germline V gene gives CDR1 as SGHTA and CDR2 as FQGNSA. Stable Graves' hyperthyroidism was defined as the absence of progression to ophthalmopathy over 18 months of follow-up. Hyperthyroidism patients were aged 18 to 65 years and newly diagnosed, with disease duration of less than 2 months. Exclusion was applied to patients with uncontrolled infections, other autoimmune diseases, pregnancy or lactation. Diagnoses were established on the basis of clinical symptoms, serum thyroxine and TRAb, thyroid ultrasound, and orbital computed tomography. PBMCs were isolated from more than 9 ml of fresh peripheral blood by Ficoll-Paque density gradient centrifugation. Trizol reagent was used to extract total RNA, and RNA quality was then checked on an Agilent 2100 Bioanalyzer.

This TCR was recovered from a man aged 18-30 years with Graves' hyperthyroidism. The sequence is built from TRBV7-2 and TRBJ2-6, with a tentative D gene TRBD1 over 6 matching bases. Material for sequencing was blood. In nucleotides, the sequence is TGTGCCAGCAGCTCTCGGGACATCGACATAGGGGCCAACGTCCTGACTTTC. Its product reads: CASSSRDIDIGANVLTF.